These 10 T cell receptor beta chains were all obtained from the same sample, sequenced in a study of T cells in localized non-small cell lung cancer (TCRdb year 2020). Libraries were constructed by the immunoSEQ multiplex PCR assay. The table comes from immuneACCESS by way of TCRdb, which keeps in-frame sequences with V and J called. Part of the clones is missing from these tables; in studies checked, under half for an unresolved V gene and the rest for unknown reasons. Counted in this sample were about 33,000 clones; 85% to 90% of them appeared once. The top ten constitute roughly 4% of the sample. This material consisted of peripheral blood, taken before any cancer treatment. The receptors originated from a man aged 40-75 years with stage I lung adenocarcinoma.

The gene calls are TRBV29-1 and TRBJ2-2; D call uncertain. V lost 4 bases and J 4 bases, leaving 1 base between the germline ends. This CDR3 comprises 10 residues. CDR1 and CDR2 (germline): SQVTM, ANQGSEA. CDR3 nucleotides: TGCAGCGTTGGCACCGGGGAGCTGTTTTTT. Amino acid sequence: CSVGTGELFF.

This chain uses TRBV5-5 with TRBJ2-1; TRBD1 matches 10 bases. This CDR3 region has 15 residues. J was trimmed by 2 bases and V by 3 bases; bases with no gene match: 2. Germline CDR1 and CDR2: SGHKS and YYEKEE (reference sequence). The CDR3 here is CASSSGTGAYNEQFF. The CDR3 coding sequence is TGTGCCAGCAGCTCCGGGACAGGGGCCTACAATGAGCAGTTCTTC.

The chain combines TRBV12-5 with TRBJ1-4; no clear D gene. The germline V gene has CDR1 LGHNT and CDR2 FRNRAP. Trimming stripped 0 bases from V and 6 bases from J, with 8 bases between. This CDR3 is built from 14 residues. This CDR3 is CASGLVWEDEKLFF. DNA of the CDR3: TGTGCTAGTGGTTTGGTCTGGGAGGATGAAAAACTGTTTTTT.

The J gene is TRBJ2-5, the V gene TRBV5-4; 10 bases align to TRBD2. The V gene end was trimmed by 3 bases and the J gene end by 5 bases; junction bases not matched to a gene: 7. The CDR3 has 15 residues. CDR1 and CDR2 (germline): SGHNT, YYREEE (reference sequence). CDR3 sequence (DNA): TGTGCCAGCAGCTCGAGCGGGGGGGCCCTGGAGACCCAGTACTTC. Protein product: CASSSSGGALETQYF.

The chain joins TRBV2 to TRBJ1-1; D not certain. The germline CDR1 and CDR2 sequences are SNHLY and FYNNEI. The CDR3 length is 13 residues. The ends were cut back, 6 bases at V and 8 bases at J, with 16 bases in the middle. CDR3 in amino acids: CASSIAQPSEAFF. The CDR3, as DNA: TGTGCCAGCAGCATCGCCCAACCCTCAGAAGCTTTCTTT.

The CDR3, as DNA: TGTGCCAGCAGCTTAGAATATCGCTACGAGCAGTACTTC. This encodes CASSLEYRYEQYF. J is TRBJ2-7 and V is TRBV11-2, with D hard to call. The CDR3 runs 13 residues. Looked up from germline, CDR1 is SGHAT and CDR2 is FQNNGV. The V end was cut by 0 bases, the J end by 3 bases, with 6 bases between. Combining the CDR3 with reference TRBV11-2 and TRBJ2-7 gives the whole variable domain EAGVAQSPRYKIIEKRQSVAFWCNPISGHATLYWYQQILGQGPKLLIQFQNNGVVDDSQLPKDRFSAERLKGVDSTLKIQPAKLEDSAVYLCASSLEYRYEQYFGPGTRLTVT.

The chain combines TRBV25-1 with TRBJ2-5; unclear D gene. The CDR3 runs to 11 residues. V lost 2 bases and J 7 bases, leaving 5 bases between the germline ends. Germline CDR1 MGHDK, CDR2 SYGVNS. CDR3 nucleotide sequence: TGTGCCAGCAGTGAAGTTGGGACCCAGTACTTC. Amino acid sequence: CASSEVGTQYF.

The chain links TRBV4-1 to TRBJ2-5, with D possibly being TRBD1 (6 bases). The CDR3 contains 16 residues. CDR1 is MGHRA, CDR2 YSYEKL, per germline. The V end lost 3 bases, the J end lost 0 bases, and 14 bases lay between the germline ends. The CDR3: CASSQLGAGNQETQYF. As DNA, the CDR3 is TGCGCCAGCAGCCAGCTGGGGGCAGGGAACCAAGAGACCCAGTACTTC.

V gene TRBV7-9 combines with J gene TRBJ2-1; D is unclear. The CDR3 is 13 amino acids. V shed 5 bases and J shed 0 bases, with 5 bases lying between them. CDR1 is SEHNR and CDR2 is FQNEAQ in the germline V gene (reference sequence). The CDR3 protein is CASSVDSYNEQFF. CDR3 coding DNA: TGTGCCAGCAGCGTAGACTCCTACAATGAGCAGTTCTTC.

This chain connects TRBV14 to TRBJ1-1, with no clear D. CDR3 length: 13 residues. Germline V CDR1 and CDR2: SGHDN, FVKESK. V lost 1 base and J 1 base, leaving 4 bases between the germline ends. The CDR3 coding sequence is TGTGCCAGCAGCCAAGGGACGAACACTGAAGCTTTCTTT. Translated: CASSQGTNTEAFF.